Given below is one T cell receptor beta chain in context. V lost 3 bases and J 3 bases, leaving 8 bases between the germline ends. CDR1 SGHVS and CDR2 FQNEAQ come from the germline V gene. The CDR3 contains 13 residues. The sample belongs to a study of memory CD4+ T cells and cytomegalovirus serostatus. Sequenced by immunoSEQ multiplex PCR; TCRdb stores in-frame clones only, minus some. The sample includes approximately 42,000 clones, approximately 81% of them seen just once. Single viable CD3+CD4+CD8-CD45RO+ cells were sorted as the memory CD4+ T cells. V is TRBV7-8 and J is TRBJ1-2; no clear D gene. This clonotype was obtained from an adult in good health and CMV-seronegative. Material: memory CD4+ T cells from blood. CDR3 bases: TGTGCCAGCAGCTTGAGCGGCGACTATGGCTACACCTTC. Translation: CASSLSGDYGYTF.